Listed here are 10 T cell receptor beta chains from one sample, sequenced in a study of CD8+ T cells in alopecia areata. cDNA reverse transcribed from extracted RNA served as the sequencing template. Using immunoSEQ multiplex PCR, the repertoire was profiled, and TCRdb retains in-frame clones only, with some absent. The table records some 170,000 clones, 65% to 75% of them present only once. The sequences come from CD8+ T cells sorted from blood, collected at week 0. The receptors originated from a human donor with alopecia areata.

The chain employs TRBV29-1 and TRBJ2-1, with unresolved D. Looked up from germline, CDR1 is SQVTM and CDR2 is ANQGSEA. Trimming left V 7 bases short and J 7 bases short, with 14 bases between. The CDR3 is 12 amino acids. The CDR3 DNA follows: TGCAGCGGCTCCCCTCCCGGGAATGAGCAGTTCTTC. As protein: CSGSPPGNEQFF.

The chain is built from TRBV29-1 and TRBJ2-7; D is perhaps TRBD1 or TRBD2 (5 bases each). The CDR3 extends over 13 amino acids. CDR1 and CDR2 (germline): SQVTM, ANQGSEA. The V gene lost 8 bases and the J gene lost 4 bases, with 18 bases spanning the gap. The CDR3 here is CSYRKRDGYEQYF. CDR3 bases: TGCAGCTACCGAAAAAGGGACGGGTACGAGCAGTACTTC.

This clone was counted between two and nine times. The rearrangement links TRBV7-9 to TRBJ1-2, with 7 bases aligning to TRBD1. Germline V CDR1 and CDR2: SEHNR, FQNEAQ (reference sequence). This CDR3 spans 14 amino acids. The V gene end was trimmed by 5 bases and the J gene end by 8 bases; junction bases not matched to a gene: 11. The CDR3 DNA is TGTGCCAGCAGCACCCGACAGGGCAGGGGGGGCTACACCTTC. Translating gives CASSTRQGRGGYTF.

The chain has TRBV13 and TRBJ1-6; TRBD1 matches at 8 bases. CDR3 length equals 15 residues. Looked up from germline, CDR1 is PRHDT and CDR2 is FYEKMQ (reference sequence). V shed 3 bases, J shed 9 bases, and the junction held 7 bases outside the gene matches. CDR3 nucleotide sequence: TGTGCCAGCAGCTTCGGGTCAGGGGGCGCTTCACCCCTCCACTTT. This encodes CASSFGSGGASPLHF.

This CDR3 reads CSARGEVQYF. Here the CDR3 DNA reads TGCAGTGCTCGAGGGGAGGTTCAGTACTTC. The chain joins TRBV20-1 to TRBJ2-4; a weak D match, TRBD2 (6 bases). The CDR3 consists of 10 residues. The ends were cut back, 5 bases at V and 11 bases at J, with 10 bases in the middle. Germline V lookup: CDR1 DFQATT, CDR2 SNEGSKA (reference sequence).

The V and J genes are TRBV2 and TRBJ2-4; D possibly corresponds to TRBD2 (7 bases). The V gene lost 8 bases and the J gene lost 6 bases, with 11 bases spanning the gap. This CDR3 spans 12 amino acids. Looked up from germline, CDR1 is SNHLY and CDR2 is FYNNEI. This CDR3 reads CASQGRGNIQYF. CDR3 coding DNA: TGTGCCAGCCAGGGGAGGGGAAACATTCAGTACTTC.

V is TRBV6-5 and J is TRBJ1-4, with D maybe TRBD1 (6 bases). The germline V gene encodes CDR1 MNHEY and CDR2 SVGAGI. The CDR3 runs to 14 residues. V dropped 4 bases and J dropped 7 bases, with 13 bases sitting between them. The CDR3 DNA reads TGTGCCAGCAGTTTGGGGGGGCGTCCTGAAAAACTGTTTTTT. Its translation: CASSLGGRPEKLFF.

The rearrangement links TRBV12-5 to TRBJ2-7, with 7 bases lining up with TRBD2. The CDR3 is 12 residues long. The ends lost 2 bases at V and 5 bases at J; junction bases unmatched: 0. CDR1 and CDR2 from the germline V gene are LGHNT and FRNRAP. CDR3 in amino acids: CASGLRGDEQYF. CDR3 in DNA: TGTGCTAGTGGTTTGCGGGGGGACGAGCAGTACTTC.

The CDR3 protein is CASSTTGPGELFF. The DNA for the CDR3 is TGTGCCAGCAGCACGACAGGGCCCGGGGAGCTGTTTTTT. The chain employs TRBV6-5 and TRBJ2-2, with 7 positions matching TRBD1. Germline assignment: CDR1 MNHEY and CDR2 SVGAGI. J was trimmed by 6 bases and V by 6 bases; bases with no gene match: 4. The CDR3 runs to 13 residues.

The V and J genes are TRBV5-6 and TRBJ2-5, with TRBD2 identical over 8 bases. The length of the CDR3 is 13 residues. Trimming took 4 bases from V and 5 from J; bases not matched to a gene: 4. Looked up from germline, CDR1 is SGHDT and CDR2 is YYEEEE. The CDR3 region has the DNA TGTGCCAGCAGCCCGGGGGGGGCTGAGACCCAGTACTTC. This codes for CASSPGGAETQYF. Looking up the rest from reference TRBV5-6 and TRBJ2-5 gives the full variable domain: DAGVTQSPTHLIKTRGQQVTLRCSPKSGHDTVSWYQQALGQGPQFIFQYYEEEERQRGNFPDRFSGHQFPNYSSELNVNALLLGDSALYLCASSPGGAETQYFGPGTRLLVL.